Sequencing of this T cell receptor beta chain was carried out in a study of blood T cell repertoires in COVID-19. The assay was immunoSEQ multiplex PCR, and TCRdb's table has in-frame clones only and misses some. The sample has some 120,000 clones, 90% seen once. V gave up 6 bases and J gave up 8 bases, with 24 bases separating them. This CDR3 has 16 amino acids. Germline V lookup: CDR1 SNHLY, CDR2 FYNNEI. The rearrangement links TRBV2 to TRBJ2-3; tentatively, D is TRBD2 (6 bases). Sequencing was performed on peripheral blood. This TCR was recovered from a man aged 45-65 years with active COVID-19. The CDR3 nucleotides are TGTGCCAGCAGCTTGGATGGCAGCACGGGAGCAGCTACGCAGTATTTT. This encodes CASSLDGSTGAATQYF. Supplemented by reference TRBV2 and TRBJ2-3, the full variable domain reads EPEVTQTPSHQVTQMGQEVILRCVPISNHLYFYWYRQILGQKVEFLVSFYNNEISEKSEIFDDQFSVERPDGSNFTLKIRSTKLEDSAMYFCASSLDGSTGAATQYFGPGTRLTVL.